This TCR beta chain appears in the sequencing data of a study of blood T cell repertoires in COVID-19. Study-wide context: The origin of the acute and convalescent COVID-19 samples was the United States, Italy and Spain.

V lost 2 bases to trimming and J lost 0 bases; unmatched junction nucleotides: 7. CDR1 is SGDLS, CDR2 YYNGEE, per germline. The CDR3 totals 17 residues. In assigning cohorts, the study relied on participant-reported clinical history. Sequencing used immunoSEQ multiplex PCR; TCRdb keeps in-frame clones, though not all of them. The sample carries approximately 280,000 clones, roughly 85% recorded once. The source is a woman between 50 and 59 years old who had recovered from COVID-19. This rearrangement joins TRBV9 to TRBJ2-1; 8 nucleotides match TRBD2. Sequenced material: PBMCs or T cells enriched from blood (not recorded which). The CDR3 spells CASSVSGAHSSYNEQFF. The CDR3 nucleotides read TGTGCCAGCAGCGTTAGCGGGGCTCATAGCTCCTACAATGAGCAGTTCTTC.